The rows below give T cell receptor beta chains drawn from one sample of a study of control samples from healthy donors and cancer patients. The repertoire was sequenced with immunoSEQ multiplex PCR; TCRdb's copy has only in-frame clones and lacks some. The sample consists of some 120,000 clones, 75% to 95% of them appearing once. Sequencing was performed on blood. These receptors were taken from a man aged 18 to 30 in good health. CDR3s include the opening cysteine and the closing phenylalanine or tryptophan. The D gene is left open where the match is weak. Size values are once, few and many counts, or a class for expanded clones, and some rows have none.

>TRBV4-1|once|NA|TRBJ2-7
CASSQTEAYEQYF
TGCGCCAGCAGCCAAACAGAGGCCTACGAGCAGTACTTC
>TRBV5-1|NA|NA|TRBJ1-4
CASSLLRREGEKLFF
TGCGCCAGCAGCTTGTTAAGGAGGGAAGGGGAAAAACTGTTTTTT
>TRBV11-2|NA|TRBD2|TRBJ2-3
CASSLGEGLALNTQYF
TGTGCCAGCAGCTTGGGGGAGGGACTAGCCTTGAATACGCAGTATTTT
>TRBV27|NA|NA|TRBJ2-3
CASTIRSPRKVGRTDTQYF
TGTGCCAGCACTATTAGGAGTCCCCGCAAGGTAGGGCGCACAGATACGCAGTATTTT
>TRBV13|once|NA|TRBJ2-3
CASSLTTQGSAQYF
TGTGCCAGCAGCTTAACCACCCAGGGTAGCGCGCAGTATTTT
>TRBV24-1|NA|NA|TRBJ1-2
CATSDLRSNYGYTF
TGTGCCACCAGTGATCTCAGATCTAACTATGGCTACACCTTC
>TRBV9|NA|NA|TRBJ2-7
CASSVGNQVPAYEQYF
TGTGCCAGCAGCGTAGGGAACCAGGTGCCAGCCTACGAGCAGTACTTC
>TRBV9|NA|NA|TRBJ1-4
CASSVDGTTNEKLFF
TGTGCCAGCAGCGTAGATGGGACAACTAATGAAAAACTGTTTTTT
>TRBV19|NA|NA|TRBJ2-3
CASSLTGSTDTQYF
TGTGCCAGTAGTTTGACAGGCAGCACAGATACGCAGTATTTT
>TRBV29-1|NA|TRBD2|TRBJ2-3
CSADGLAGAPSPEDTQYF
TGCAGCGCCGATGGACTAGCGGGGGCCCCGAGCCCCGAAGATACGCAGTATTTT
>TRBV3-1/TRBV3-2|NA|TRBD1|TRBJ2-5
CASSQGLDRDGETQYF
TGTGCCAGCAGCCAAGGACTCGACAGGGATGGGGAGACCCAGTACTTC
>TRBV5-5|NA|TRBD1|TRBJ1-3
CASALQGSSGNTIYF
TGTGCCAGCGCTTTACAGGGGAGCTCTGGAAACACCATATATTTT
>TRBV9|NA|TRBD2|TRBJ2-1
CASSEGLAGTNEQFF
TGTGCCAGCAGCGAGGGACTAGCGGGAACCAATGAGCAGTTCTTC
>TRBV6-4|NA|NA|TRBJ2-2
CASSDSEVPGELFF
TGTGCCAGCAGTGACTCTGAAGTCCCCGGGGAGCTGTTTTTT
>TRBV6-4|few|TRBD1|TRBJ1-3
CASSAGGSGNTIYF
TGTGCCAGCAGTGCAGGGGGCTCTGGAAACACCATATATTTT
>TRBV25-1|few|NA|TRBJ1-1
CASTPRDGNTEAFF
TGTGCCAGCACCCCAAGGGACGGGAACACTGAAGCTTTCTTT
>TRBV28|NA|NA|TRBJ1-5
CASSSDGTFGPQHF
TGTGCCAGCAGTTCGGACGGAACCTTTGGGCCCCAGCATTTT
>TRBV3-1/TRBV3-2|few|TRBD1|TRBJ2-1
CASSPPGTGVYEQFF
TGTGCCAGCAGCCCCCCGGGGACAGGGGTATATGAGCAGTTCTTC
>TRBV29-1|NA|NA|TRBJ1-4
CSVHDEKLFF
TGCAGCGTCCATGATGAAAAACTGTTTTTT
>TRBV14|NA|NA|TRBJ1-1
CASSQVVFTEAFF
TGTGCCAGCAGCCAAGTTGTTTTTACTGAAGCTTTCTTT
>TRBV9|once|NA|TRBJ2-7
CASSVGPGAKTYEQYF
TGTGCCAGCAGCGTAGGGCCGGGGGCAAAGACCTACGAGCAGTACTTC
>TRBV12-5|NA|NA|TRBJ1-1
CASGLPGAFF
TGTGCTAGTGGCCTCCCCGGGGCTTTCTTT